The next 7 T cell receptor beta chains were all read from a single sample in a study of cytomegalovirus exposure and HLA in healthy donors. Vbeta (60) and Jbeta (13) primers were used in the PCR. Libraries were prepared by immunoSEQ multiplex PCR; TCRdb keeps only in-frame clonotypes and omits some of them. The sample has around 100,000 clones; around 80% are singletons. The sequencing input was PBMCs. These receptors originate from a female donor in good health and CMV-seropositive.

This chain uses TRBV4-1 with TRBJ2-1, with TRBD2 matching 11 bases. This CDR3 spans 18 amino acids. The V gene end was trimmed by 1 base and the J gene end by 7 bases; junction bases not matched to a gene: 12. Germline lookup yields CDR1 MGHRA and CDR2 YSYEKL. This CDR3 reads CASSQASSGTSGVNEQFF. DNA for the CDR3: TGCGCCAGCAGCCAAGCCTCTTCCGGGACTAGCGGAGTGAATGAGCAGTTCTTC.

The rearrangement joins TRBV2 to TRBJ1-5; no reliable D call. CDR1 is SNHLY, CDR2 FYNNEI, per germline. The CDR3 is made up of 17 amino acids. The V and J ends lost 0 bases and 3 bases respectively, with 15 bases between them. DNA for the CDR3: TGTGCCAGCAGTGAAGCGCAACTAGGTAGCTTCAATCAGCCCCAGCATTTT. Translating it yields CASSEAQLGSFNQPQHF.

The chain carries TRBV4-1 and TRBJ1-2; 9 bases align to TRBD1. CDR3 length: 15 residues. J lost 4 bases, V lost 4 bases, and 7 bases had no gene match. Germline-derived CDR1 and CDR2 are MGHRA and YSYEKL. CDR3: CASSPRDRAGYGYTF. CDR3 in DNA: TGCGCCAGCAGCCCCCGGGACAGGGCCGGCTATGGCTACACCTTC.

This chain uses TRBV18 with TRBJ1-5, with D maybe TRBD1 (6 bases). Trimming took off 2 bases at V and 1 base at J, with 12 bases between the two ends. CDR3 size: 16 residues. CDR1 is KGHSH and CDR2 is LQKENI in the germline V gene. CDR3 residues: CASSPAAGASNQPQHF. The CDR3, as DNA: TGTGCCAGCTCACCAGCTGCGGGGGCCAGCAATCAGCCCCAGCATTTT.

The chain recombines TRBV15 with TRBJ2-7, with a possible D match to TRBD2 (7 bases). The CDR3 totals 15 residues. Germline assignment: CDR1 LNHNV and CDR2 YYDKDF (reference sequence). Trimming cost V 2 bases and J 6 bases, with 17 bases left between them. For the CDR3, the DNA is TGTGCCACCAGCAGACCTCGGGGGGCCAGTCCCGAGCAGTACTTC. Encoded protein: CATSRPRGASPEQYF.

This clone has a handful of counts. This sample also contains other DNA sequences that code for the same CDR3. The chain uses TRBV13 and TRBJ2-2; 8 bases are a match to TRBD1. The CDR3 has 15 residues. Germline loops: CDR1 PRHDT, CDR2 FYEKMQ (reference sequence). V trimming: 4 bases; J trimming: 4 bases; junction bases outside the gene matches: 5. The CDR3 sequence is CASSWGTGSTGELFF. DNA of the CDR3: TGTGCCAGCAGCTGGGGGACAGGCAGCACCGGGGAGCTGTTTTTT.

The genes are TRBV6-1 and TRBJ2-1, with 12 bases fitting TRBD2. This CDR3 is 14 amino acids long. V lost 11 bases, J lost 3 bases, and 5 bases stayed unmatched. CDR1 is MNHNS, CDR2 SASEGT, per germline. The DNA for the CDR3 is TGTGCCTCCTCTAGCGGGAGGGACTACAATGAGCAGTTCTTC. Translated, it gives CASSSGRDYNEQFF.